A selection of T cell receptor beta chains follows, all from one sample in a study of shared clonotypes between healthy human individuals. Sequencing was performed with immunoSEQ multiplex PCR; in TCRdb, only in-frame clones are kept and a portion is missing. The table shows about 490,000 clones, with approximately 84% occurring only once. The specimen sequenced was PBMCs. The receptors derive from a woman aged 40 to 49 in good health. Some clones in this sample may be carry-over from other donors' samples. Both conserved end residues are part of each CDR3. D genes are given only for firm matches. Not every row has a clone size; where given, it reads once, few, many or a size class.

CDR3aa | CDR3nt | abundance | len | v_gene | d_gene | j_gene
CASSGRTSGNYEQYF | TGTGCCAGCAGCGGCAGGACTAGCGGTAACTACGAGCAGTACTTC | NA | 15 | TRBV11-2 | TRBD2 | TRBJ2-7
CASSSWRGGNTIYF | TGTGCCAGCAGCTCTTGGAGGGGTGGAAACACCATATATTTT | NA | 14 | TRBV11-2 | NA | TRBJ1-3
CASSLQGGEETQYF | TGCGCCAGCAGCTTACAGGGCGGAGAGGAGACCCAGTACTTC | NA | 14 | TRBV5-1 | NA | TRBJ2-5
CASTWGLAGGPTDTQYF | TGTGCCAGCACCTGGGGGCTAGCGGGAGGGCCCACAGATACGCAGTATTTT | NA | 17 | TRBV2 | TRBD2 | TRBJ2-3
CASSLRGVQAFF | TGTGCCAGCAGTTTACGGGGAGTTCAAGCTTTCTTT | NA | 12 | TRBV28 | NA | TRBJ1-1
CASSLGEGAGSYEQYF | TGCGCCAGCAGCCTGGGGGAGGGGGCAGGGTCCTACGAGCAGTACTTC | NA | 16 | TRBV5-1 | NA | TRBJ2-7
CASSLAADTDTQYF | TGCGCCAGCAGCTTGGCTGCGGACACAGATACGCAGTATTTT | once | 14 | TRBV5-1 | NA | TRBJ2-3
CASSPVFDTDTQYF | TGTGCCAGCTCACCCGTCTTCGACACAGATACGCAGTATTTT | once | 14 | TRBV18 | NA | TRBJ2-3
CASSNGTGIYEQYF | TGTGCCAGCAGCAACGGGACAGGGATCTACGAGCAGTACTTC | NA | 14 | TRBV5-4 | TRBD1 | TRBJ2-7
CASSGTGGYEQYF | TGCGCCAGCAGTGGGACAGGGGGCTACGAGCAGTACTTC | NA | 13 | TRBV10-1 | TRBD1 | TRBJ2-7
CASSLAGRGNTEAFF | TGTGCCAGCAGCTTAGCGGGCCGGGGGAACACTGAAGCTTTCTTT | NA | 15 | TRBV7-9 | NA | TRBJ1-1
CASSLGAAGNQPQHF | TGCGCCAGCAGCTTGGGCGCAGCTGGGAATCAGCCCCAGCATTTT | NA | 15 | TRBV5-1 | NA | TRBJ1-5
CASSKGRRSYEQYF | TGTGCCAGCAGCAAAGGGCGCAGAAGCTACGAGCAGTACTTC | NA | 14 | TRBV21-1 | NA | TRBJ2-7
CAIRKAGGTNEQFF | TGTGCCATCAGGAAAGCGGGAGGTACGAATGAGCAGTTCTTC | NA | 14 | TRBV10-3 | TRBD2 | TRBJ2-1
CAWSRLSGRGYEQYF | TGTGCCTGGAGTCGACTTAGCGGGAGGGGCTACGAGCAGTACTTC | many | 15 | TRBV30 | TRBD2 | TRBJ2-7
CSPPEGRISGPYEQYF | TGCAGCCCCCCCGAGGGGCGGATTAGCGGACCCTACGAGCAGTACTTC | NA | 16 | TRBV29-1 | NA | TRBJ2-7
CASSYVTLSTEAFF | TGTGCCAGCAGTTATGTGACTTTAAGCACTGAAGCTTTCTTT | few | 14 | TRBV6-6 | NA | TRBJ1-1
CATRGNTEAFF | TGTGCCACCAGGGGGAACACTGAAGCTTTCTTT | NA | 11 | TRBV15 | NA | TRBJ1-1
CASSPPNGLYEQFF | TGTGCCAGCTCACCACCGAACGGGCTCTATGAGCAGTTCTTC | NA | 14 | TRBV18 | NA | TRBJ2-1
CASRDPIQGLYGYTF | TGTGCCAGCAGAGATCCAATACAGGGCCTCTATGGCTACACCTTC | NA | 15 | TRBV2 | NA | TRBJ1-2
CASSLGWDRGDTQYF | TGTGCCAGCAGCTTGGGATGGGACAGGGGCGATACGCAGTATTTT | few | 15 | TRBV11-2 | TRBD1 | TRBJ2-3
CASSETGGYEQYF | TGCGCCAGCAGTGAAACAGGGGGCTACGAGCAGTACTTC | few | 13 | TRBV10-1 | TRBD1 | TRBJ2-7
CASSPPGENQPQHF | TGTGCCAGCAGCCCCCCGGGGGAAAATCAGCCCCAGCATTTT | few | 14 | TRBV7-6 | NA | TRBJ1-5
CASTSGLAGDADTQYF | TGTGCCAGCACCTCGGGACTAGCGGGAGATGCAGATACGCAGTATTTT | NA | 16 | TRBV7-9 | TRBD2 | TRBJ2-3
CASSPPADWGTEAFF | TGTGCCAGCAGCCCCCCGGCAGATTGGGGCACTGAAGCTTTCTTT | NA | 15 | TRBV7-9 | NA | TRBJ1-1
CASSPRGLGTDTQYF | TGTGCCAGCTCACCACGGGGGCTGGGCACAGATACGCAGTATTTT | NA | 15 | TRBV18 | NA | TRBJ2-3
CASSWLSGSYEQYF | TGCGCCAGCAGCTGGTTAAGCGGCTCCTACGAGCAGTACTTC | NA | 14 | TRBV5-1 | NA | TRBJ2-7
CASSPPTHNEQFF | TGTGCCAGCAGCCCCCCTACCCACAATGAGCAGTTCTTC | NA | 13 | TRBV5-4 | NA | TRBJ2-1
CAWRTPGLENDEQYF | TGTGCCTGGAGAACCCCTGGACTAGAAAACGACGAGCAGTACTTC | NA | 15 | TRBV30 | TRBD2 | TRBJ2-7
CASSVGGGNQPQHF | TGTGCCAGCAGCGTAGGGGGAGGGAATCAGCCCCAGCATTTT | few | 14 | TRBV9 | NA | TRBJ1-5
CASSPSPGQGGTGELFF | TGTGCCAGCTCACCATCCCCCGGACAGGGGGGCACCGGGGAGCTGTTTTTT | NA | 17 | TRBV18 | TRBD1 | TRBJ2-2
CASSQDIAEPNIQYF | TGCGCCAGCAGCCAAGACATAGCGGAGCCAAACATTCAGTACTTC | NA | 15 | TRBV4-1 | NA | TRBJ2-4
CATARGTQYF | TGTGCCACCGCCCGGGGGACCCAGTACTTC | once | 10 | TRBV7-8 | NA | TRBJ2-5
CSARLGWGYTF | TGCAGTGCTAGATTGGGATGGGGCTACACCTTC | once | 11 | TRBV20-1 | NA | TRBJ1-2
CASSGPPGQPQHF | TGTGCCAGCAGTGGACCCCCGGGTCAGCCCCAGCATTTT | NA | 13 | TRBV2 | NA | TRBJ1-5
CASSEGFGTGGGGELFF | TGTGCCAGCAGTGAAGGTTTCGGGACAGGGGGTGGCGGGGAGCTGTTTTTT | NA | 17 | TRBV6-1 | TRBD1 | TRBJ2-2
CASSEDRGFNQPQHF | TGTGCCAGCAGTGAAGACAGGGGTTTCAATCAGCCCCAGCATTTT | NA | 15 | TRBV2 | TRBD1 | TRBJ1-5